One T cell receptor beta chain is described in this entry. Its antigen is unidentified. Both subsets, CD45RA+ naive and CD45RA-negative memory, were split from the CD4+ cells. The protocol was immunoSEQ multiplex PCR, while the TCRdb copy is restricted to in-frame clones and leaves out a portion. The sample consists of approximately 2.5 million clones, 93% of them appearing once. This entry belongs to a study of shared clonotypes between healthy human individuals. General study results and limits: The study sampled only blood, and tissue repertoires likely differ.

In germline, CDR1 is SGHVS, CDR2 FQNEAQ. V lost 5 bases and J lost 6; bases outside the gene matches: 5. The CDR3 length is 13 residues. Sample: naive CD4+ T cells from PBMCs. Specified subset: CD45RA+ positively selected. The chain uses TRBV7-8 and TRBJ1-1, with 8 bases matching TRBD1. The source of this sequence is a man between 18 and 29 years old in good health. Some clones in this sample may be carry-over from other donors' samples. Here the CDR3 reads CASSQIQGAEAFF. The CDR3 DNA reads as TGTGCCAGCAGCCAGATACAGGGGGCTGAAGCTTTCTTT.